The 27 T cell receptor beta chains below come from one sample, sequenced in a study of radiotherapy plus CTLA-4 blockade in lung cancer. TCRdb's table, derived via immunoSEQ multiplex PCR, lists solely in-frame clones and lacks some. The sample shows about 120,000 clones, 75% to 90% of them seen only once. Sequenced here: peripheral blood, sampled from a patient treated with radiotherapy plus ipilimumab. These receptors all come from a human donor with non-small cell lung cancer that progressed on radiotherapy plus ipilimumab.

The DNA for the CDR3 is TGTGCCAGCATGTTTAGAGGGCCCGAGCAGTACTTC. It encodes CASMFRGPEQYF. The chain combines TRBV2 with TRBJ2-7; D is perhaps TRBD2 (5 bases). V shed 7 bases and J shed 6 bases, with 13 bases lying between them. Per the germline V gene, CDR1 is SNHLY and CDR2 is FYNNEI. The CDR3 runs 12 residues.

Turning to this clone: One junction end disagrees with the germline gene, perhaps due to a read error. The V gene is TRBV15, the J gene TRBJ2-7, with 7 bases identical to TRBD1. The CDR3 runs to 16 residues. Germline V gene sequence: CDR1 LNHNV, CDR2 YYDKDF (reference sequence). In DNA form, the CDR3 reads TGTGCCACCAACAGAGATCATCGGGACAGCTCCTACGAGCAGTACTTC. Its protein is CATNRDHRDSSYEQYF.

This sequence joins TRBV6-5 and TRBJ2-1; 7 bases match TRBD2. CDR1 MNHEY and CDR2 SVGAGI come from the germline V gene. V lost 5 bases to trimming and J lost 5 bases; unmatched junction nucleotides: 9. The CDR3 has 15 amino acids. This CDR3 is CASSGGGRAHNEQFF. The DNA of the CDR3 is TGTGCCAGCAGTGGTGGGGGGAGGGCTCACAATGAGCAGTTCTTC.

This clone appeared once. The chain employs TRBV19 and TRBJ1-1, with 8 bases matching TRBD1. The CDR3 is 14 residues long. Germline CDR1 reads LNHDA; CDR2 reads SQIVND (reference sequence). Unmatched junction bases numbered 8, after V lost 7 bases and J lost 4 bases. The chain's CDR3 is CASTPDRASTEAFF. For the CDR3, the DNA is TGTGCCAGTACCCCGGACAGGGCCAGCACTGAAGCTTTCTTT.

Only a few counts were recorded for this clone. The chain links TRBV18 to TRBJ2-7, with D possibly matching TRBD2 (5 bases). The length of the CDR3 is 15 residues. V was shortened by 3 bases and J by 0 bases, with 12 bases between the two germline ends. Germline CDR1 and CDR2: KGHSH and LQKENI. The CDR3 protein is CASSPEAGGSYEQYF. Here the CDR3 DNA reads TGTGCCAGCTCACCGGAGGCCGGAGGCTCCTACGAGCAGTACTTC.

This clone was observed a few times. The chain uses TRBV7-8 and TRBJ1-1, with 10 nucleotides matching TRBD1. Germline CDR1 reads SGHVS; CDR2 reads FQNEAQ. V was clipped by 3 bases and J by 5 bases; unmatched bases: 6. This CDR3 region has 15 residues. The CDR3 loop reads CASSFTTGGATEAFF. The CDR3, as DNA: TGTGCCAGCAGCTTTACGACAGGGGGCGCGACTGAAGCTTTCTTT.

The CDR3 bases are TGTGCCAGCAGCCCCAGGGGGCCCTCTCACCCAAATTCCAACTACGAGCAGTACTTC. This codes for CASSPRGPSHPNSNYEQYF. The chain is built from TRBV21-1 and TRBJ2-7; TRBD1 reflects the table's D call only, with no check against the DNA. TRBV21-1 is annotated as a pseudogene. This CDR3 contains 19 residues.

V is TRBV30 and J is TRBJ2-7; 8 positions agree with TRBD1. The CDR3 covers 15 residues. The V gene end was trimmed by 4 bases and the J gene end by 4 bases; junction bases not matched to a gene: 12. Germline CDR1 GTSNPN, CDR2 SVGIG (reference sequence). The CDR3 sequence is CAWTNPGTGSYEQYF. As DNA, the CDR3 is TGTGCCTGGACCAATCCCGGGACAGGCTCTTACGAGCAGTACTTC.

The CDR3 loop reads CASSSGQPNTEAFF. In DNA, the CDR3 is TGTGCCAGCAGTTCAGGACAGCCGAACACTGAAGCTTTCTTT. This sequence joins TRBV7-2 and TRBJ1-1; D perhaps matches TRBD1 (6 bases). Per germline, CDR1 SGHTA and CDR2 FQGNSA. The germline V and J ends were trimmed by 6 bases and 1 base, with 12 bases remaining between them. This CDR3 spans 14 amino acids.

The chain couples TRBV7-9 to TRBJ2-7; D perhaps matches TRBD2 (5 bases). The CDR3 has 12 residues. Germline V gene lookup returns CDR1 SEHNR and CDR2 FQNEAQ (reference sequence). Trimming removed 0 bases from V and 6 bases from J, with 6 bases in between. The CDR3 spells CASSLAGAEQYF. Written as DNA, the CDR3 is TGTGCCAGCAGCTTAGCGGGAGCCGAGCAGTACTTC.

V gene TRBV5-6 combines with J gene TRBJ2-7, with D unclear. The germline V gene encodes CDR1 SGHDT and CDR2 YYEEEE. This CDR3 is built from 14 residues. Trimming removed 0 bases at V and 4 bases at J, with 11 bases between. The CDR3 region is CASSLGGREYEQYF. CDR3 nucleotides: TGTGCCAGCAGCTTGGGCGGCAGAGAGTACGAGCAGTACTTC.

This chain connects TRBV28 to TRBJ2-1; D is ambiguous. Trimming removed 6 bases from V and 1 base from J, with 10 bases in between. The CDR3 is made up of 14 amino acids. Germline lookup yields CDR1 MDHEN and CDR2 SYDVKM. DNA for the CDR3: TGTGCCAGCAGGGCCTCGGGTTCCTACAATGAGCAGTTCTTC. It specifies CASRASGSYNEQFF.

The chain uses TRBV11-3 and TRBJ2-1, with D possibly being TRBD1 or TRBD2 (5 bases each). Germline CDR1 and CDR2: SGHNT and YENEEA. Trimming cost V 0 bases and J 7 bases, with 16 bases left between them. The CDR3 covers 16 residues. Written as DNA, the CDR3 is TGTGCCAGCAGCTTAGATAGGCTGGGCAGGGAGAATGAGCAGTTCTTC. This encodes CASSLDRLGRENEQFF.

This rearrangement joins TRBV6-6 to TRBJ2-1, with no clear D. V was pared by 2 bases and J by 5 bases, with 13 bases between. This CDR3 region has 15 residues. Germline V lookup: CDR1 MNHNY, CDR2 SVGAGI (reference sequence). The DNA for the CDR3 is TGTGCCAGCAGTTACGCGTTTAGCAGTAACAATGAGCAGTTCTTC. Protein sequence: CASSYAFSSNNEQFF.

About this clone: Other DNA variants within this sample encode the same CDR3. The chain combines TRBV29-1 with TRBJ1-2, with D perhaps TRBD1 (5 bases). This CDR3 is built from 12 residues. Germline CDR1 SQVTM, CDR2 ANQGSEA. V lost 6 bases and J 8 bases, leaving 16 bases between the germline ends. Written as DNA, the CDR3 is TGCAGCGTGGGGGGTGAGGGCGGCGGCTACACCTTC. Translated: CSVGGEGGGYTF. The variable domain in full, completed from reference TRBV29-1 and TRBJ1-2, reads SAVISQKPSRDICQRGTSLTIQCQVDSQVTMMFWYRQQPGQSLTLIATANQGSEATYESGFVIDKFPISRPNLTFSTLTVSNMSPEDSSIYLCSVGGEGGGYTFGSGTRLTVV.

The chain recombines TRBV27 with TRBJ2-3; TRBD2 agrees at 9 bases. J lost 5 bases, V lost 3 bases, and 9 bases had no gene match. This CDR3 is 16 amino acids long. In germline, CDR1 is MNHEY, CDR2 SMNVEV (reference sequence). The CDR3 is CASSFLAGRDRDTQYF. CDR3 nucleotide sequence: TGTGCCAGCAGTTTCCTAGCGGGAAGGGACAGAGATACGCAGTATTTT.

The chain couples TRBV29-1 to TRBJ1-1; 9 nucleotides agree with TRBD1. The CDR3 covers 13 residues. V shed 7 bases and J 1 base; nucleotides not matched to a gene: 4. The V gene's germline CDR1 is SQVTM and CDR2 ANQGSEA. CDR3 protein: CSASTGGNTEAFF. The CDR3 region has the DNA TGCAGCGCCTCGACAGGGGGGAACACTGAAGCTTTCTTT. Drawing the rest from reference TRBV29-1 and TRBJ1-1, the complete variable domain is SAVISQKPSRDICQRGTSLTIQCQVDSQVTMMFWYRQQPGQSLTLIATANQGSEATYESGFVIDKFPISRPNLTFSTLTVSNMSPEDSSIYLCSASTGGNTEAFFGQGTRLTVV.

The chain recombines TRBV15 with TRBJ1-5; tentative D call: TRBD1 (5 bases). Per the germline V gene, CDR1 is LNHNV and CDR2 is YYDKDF (reference sequence). The CDR3 contains 16 residues. V dropped 0 bases and J dropped 0 bases, with 9 bases sitting between them. The CDR3 reads CATSRDGTNSNQPQHF. Here the CDR3 DNA reads TGTGCCACCAGCAGAGACGGGACGAATAGCAATCAGCCCCAGCATTTT.

The chain has TRBV5-4 and TRBJ2-2; unclear D gene. V lost 1 base and J 3 bases, leaving 4 bases between the germline ends. The CDR3 extends over 13 amino acids. Germline CDR1 is SGHNT and CDR2 is YYREEE (reference sequence). The CDR3 DNA follows: TGTGCCAGCAGCTTGACCGACACCGGGGAGCTGTTTTTT. It is translated as CASSLTDTGELFF.

The rearrangement links TRBV15 to TRBJ2-1; TRBD1 matches 7 bases. The CDR3 is made up of 13 amino acids. CDR1 is LNHNV and CDR2 is YYDKDF in the germline V gene (reference sequence). The J segment lost 9 bases and the V segment lost 8 bases, leaving 10 bases of the junction unmatched. This CDR3 is CATEGQSHGEQFF. The CDR3 nucleotides are TGTGCCACCGAGGGACAGAGCCACGGTGAGCAGTTCTTC.

The chain links TRBV5-1 to TRBJ2-7, with 13 bases matching TRBD2. CDR1 and CDR2 (germline): SGHRS, YFSETQ. The CDR3 is 15 residues long. V was pared by 4 bases and J by 0 bases, with 1 base of the junction left unmatched. CDR3 region: CASSGTSGTSYEQYF. The CDR3 DNA is TGCGCCAGCAGCGGGACTAGCGGGACCTCCTACGAGCAGTACTTC.

The J gene is TRBJ2-3, the V gene TRBV5-1; 11 nucleotides agree with TRBD1. The J segment lost 5 bases and the V segment lost 4 bases, leaving 3 bases of the junction unmatched. Germline values: CDR1 SGHRS, CDR2 YFSETQ. The length of the CDR3 is 14 residues. CDR3: CASSGQGAVDTQYF. The CDR3 region has the DNA TGCGCCAGCAGCGGACAGGGGGCGGTAGATACGCAGTATTTT.

The genes are TRBV2 and TRBJ1-5; D not resolved. Germline values: CDR1 SNHLY, CDR2 FYNNEI. Trimming pared 5 bases from V and 1 base from J, leaving 12 bases between. The CDR3 contains 15 residues. The CDR3 is CASSLEGPSNQPQHF. CDR3 in DNA: TGTGCCAGCAGTCTCGAGGGCCCCAGCAATCAGCCCCAGCATTTT. The variable domain in full, with the rest retrieved from reference TRBV2 and TRBJ1-5, is EPEVTQTPSHQVTQMGQEVILRCVPISNHLYFYWYRQILGQKVEFLVSFYNNEISEKSEIFDDQFSVERPDGSNFTLKIRSTKLEDSAMYFCASSLEGPSNQPQHFGDGTRLSIL.

V and J are TRBV6-6 and TRBJ2-7; D ambiguous. Trimming stripped 0 bases from V and 7 bases from J, with 13 bases between. In germline, CDR1 is MNHNY, CDR2 SVGAGI (reference sequence). The length of the CDR3 is 14 residues. In nucleotides, the CDR3 is TGTGCCAGCAGTTACTCCAGGCCCCAGAGAGAGCAGTACTTC. This encodes CASSYSRPQREQYF.

The rearrangement uses TRBV5-1 and TRBJ2-3; D is undetermined. The CDR3 has 15 amino acids. Germline CDR1 is SGHRS and CDR2 is YFSETQ. The germline V and J ends were trimmed by 6 bases and 1 base, with 15 bases remaining between them. The CDR3 sequence: CASNSEWSGTDTQYF. CDR3 DNA sequence: TGCGCCAGCAATAGTGAGTGGTCGGGCACAGATACGCAGTATTTT.

The J gene is TRBJ1-2, the V gene TRBV6-5; 11 bases fit TRBD1. V was clipped by 6 bases and J by 8 bases; unmatched bases: 11. Germline V gene sequence: CDR1 MNHEY, CDR2 SVGAGI. The CDR3 sequence is 15 residues long. The CDR3 loop reads CASRLRTGGLEGYTF. CDR3 sequence (DNA): TGTGCCAGCAGACTGAGGACAGGGGGCTTGGAAGGCTACACCTTC.

The chain joins TRBV7-2 to TRBJ2-7; 7 nucleotides match TRBD1. In germline, CDR1 is SGHTA, CDR2 FQGNSA. Unmatched junction bases numbered 5, after V lost 5 bases and J lost 4 bases. The CDR3 is 13 amino acids. The CDR3 spells CASSRNRGYEQYF. For the CDR3, the DNA is TGTGCCAGCAGCCGGAACAGGGGTTACGAGCAGTACTTC. The full variable domain, with the rest looked up from reference TRBV7-2 and TRBJ2-7, is GAGVSQSPSNKVTEKGKDVELRCDPISGHTALYWYRQSLGQGLEFLIYFQGNSAPDKSGLPSDRFSAERTGGSVSTLTIQRTQQEDSAVYLCASSRNRGYEQYFGPGTRLTVT.